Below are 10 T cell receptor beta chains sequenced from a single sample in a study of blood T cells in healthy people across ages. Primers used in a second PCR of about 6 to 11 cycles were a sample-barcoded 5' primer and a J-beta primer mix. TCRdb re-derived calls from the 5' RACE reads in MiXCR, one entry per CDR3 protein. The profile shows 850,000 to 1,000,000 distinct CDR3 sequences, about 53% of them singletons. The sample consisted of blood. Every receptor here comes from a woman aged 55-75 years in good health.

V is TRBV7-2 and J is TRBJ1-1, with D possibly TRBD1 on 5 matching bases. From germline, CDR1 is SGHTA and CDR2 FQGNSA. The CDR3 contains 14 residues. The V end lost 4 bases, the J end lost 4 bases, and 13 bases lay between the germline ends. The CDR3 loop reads CASSSQAFITEAFF. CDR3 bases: TGTGCCAGCAGCTCACAGGCCTTCATCACTGAAGCTTTCTTT. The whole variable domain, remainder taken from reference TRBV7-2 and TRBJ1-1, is GAGVSQSPSNKVTEKGKDVELRCDPISGHTALYWYRQSLGQGLEFLIYFQGNSAPDKSGLPSDRFSAERTGGSVSTLTIQRTQQEDSAVYLCASSSQAFITEAFFGQGTRLTVV.

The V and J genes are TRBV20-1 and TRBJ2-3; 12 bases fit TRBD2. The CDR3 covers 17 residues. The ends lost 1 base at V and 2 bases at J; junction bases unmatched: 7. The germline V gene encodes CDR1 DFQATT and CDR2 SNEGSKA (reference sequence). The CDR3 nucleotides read TGCAGTGCTAGAGGGGGGACTAGCGGGCGGACCACAGATACGCAGTATTTT. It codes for CSARGGTSGRTTDTQYF.

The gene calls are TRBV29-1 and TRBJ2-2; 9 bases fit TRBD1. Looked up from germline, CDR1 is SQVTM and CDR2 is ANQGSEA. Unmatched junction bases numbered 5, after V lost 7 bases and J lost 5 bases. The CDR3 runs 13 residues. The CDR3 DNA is TGCAGCGCCAACAGGGGGCAAACCGGGGAGCTGTTTTTT. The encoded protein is CSANRGQTGELFF.

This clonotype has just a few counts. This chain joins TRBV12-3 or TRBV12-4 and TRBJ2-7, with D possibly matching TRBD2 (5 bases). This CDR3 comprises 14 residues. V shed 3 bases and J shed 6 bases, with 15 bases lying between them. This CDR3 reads CASSFPPGISEQYF. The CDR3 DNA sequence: TGTGCCAGCAGTTTCCCCCCGGGGATAAGCGAGCAGTACTTC.

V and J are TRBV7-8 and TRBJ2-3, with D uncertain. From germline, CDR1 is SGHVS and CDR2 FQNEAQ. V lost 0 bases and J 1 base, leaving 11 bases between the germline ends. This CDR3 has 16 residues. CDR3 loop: CASSLAHGLGTDTQYF. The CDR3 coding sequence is TGTGCCAGCAGCTTAGCCCACGGGTTGGGCACAGATACGCAGTATTTT.

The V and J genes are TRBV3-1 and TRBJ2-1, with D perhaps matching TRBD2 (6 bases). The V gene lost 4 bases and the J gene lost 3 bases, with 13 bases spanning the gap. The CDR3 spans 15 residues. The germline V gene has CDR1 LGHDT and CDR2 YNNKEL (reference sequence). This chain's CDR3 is CASSRRTGVYNEQFF. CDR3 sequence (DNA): TGTGCCAGCAGCCGACGAACGGGAGTCTACAATGAGCAGTTCTTC.

CDR3 in DNA: TGTGCCAGCAGTTACTCTTGGGATAACCAGAACACTGAAGCTTTCTTT. Translated: CASSYSWDNQNTEAFF. The genes are TRBV6-5 and TRBJ1-1, with unresolved D. CDR1 is MNHEY, CDR2 SVGAGI, per germline. Trimming took 0 bases from V and 1 from J, leaving 12 bases between them. CDR3 size: 16 residues.

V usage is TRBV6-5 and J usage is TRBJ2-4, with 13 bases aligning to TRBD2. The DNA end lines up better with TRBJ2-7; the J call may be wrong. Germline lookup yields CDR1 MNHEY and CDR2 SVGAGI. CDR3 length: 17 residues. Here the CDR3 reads CASSYWTSGSGAYEQYF. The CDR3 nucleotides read TGTGCCAGCAGTTACTGGACTAGCGGGAGTGGGGCCTACGAGCAGTACTTC.

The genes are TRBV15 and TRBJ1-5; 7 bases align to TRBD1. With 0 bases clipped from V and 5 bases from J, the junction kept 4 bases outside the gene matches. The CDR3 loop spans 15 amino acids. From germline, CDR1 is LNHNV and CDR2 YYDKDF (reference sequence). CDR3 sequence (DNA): TGTGCCACCAGCAGAGATGGGGACAGATATCAGCCCCAGCATTTT. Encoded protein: CATSRDGDRYQPQHF. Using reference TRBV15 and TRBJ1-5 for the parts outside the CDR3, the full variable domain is DAMVIQNPRYQVTQFGKPVTLSCSQTLNHNVMYWYQQKSSQAPKLLFHYYDKDFNNEADTPDNFQSRRPNTSFCFLDIRSPGLGDTAMYLCATSRDGDRYQPQHFGDGTRLSIL.

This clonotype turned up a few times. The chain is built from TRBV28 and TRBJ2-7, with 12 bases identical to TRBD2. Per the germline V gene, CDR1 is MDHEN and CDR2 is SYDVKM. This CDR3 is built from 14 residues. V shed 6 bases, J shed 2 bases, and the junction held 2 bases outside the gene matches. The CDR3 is CASRRTSGTYEQYF. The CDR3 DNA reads TGTGCCAGCAGGCGGACTAGCGGGACCTACGAGCAGTACTTC. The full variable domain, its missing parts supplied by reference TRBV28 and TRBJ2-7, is DVKVTQSSRYLVKRTGEKVFLECVQDMDHENMFWYRQDPGLGLRLIYFSYDVKMKEKGDIPEGYSVSREKKERFSLILESASTNQTSMYLCASRRTSGTYEQYFGPGTRLTVT.